These 25 T cell receptor beta chains were all obtained from the same sample, sequenced in a study of beta chain features in type 1 diabetes. The antigens for these receptors are not known. Study-wide points: Type 1 diabetes patients showed a moderate but significant shortening of TCRB CDR3s in all four CD4+ subsets.

Every bit of the isolated RNA underwent reverse transcription, so sequencing read expressed TCRB transcripts. Assay: immunoSEQ multiplex PCR; the TCRdb copy retains only in-frame clones and omits some. Of roughly 300,000 clones detected, roughly an eighth appear once; the ten largest clones hold more than 0.015%. What was sequenced was naive CD4+ T cells from blood. These receptors were taken from a young man with type 1 diabetes.

This clone was counted only a few times. The same CDR3 also results from other DNA sequences found in this sample. The genes are TRBV15 and TRBJ2-7; D is perhaps TRBD1 (6 bases). V was trimmed by 1 base and J by 1 base, leaving 8 bases between them. The CDR3 is made up of 14 amino acids. The germline V gene has CDR1 LNHNV and CDR2 YYDKDF (reference sequence). The CDR3 protein is CATSRVRGSYEQYF. In DNA, the CDR3 is TGTGCCACCAGCAGAGTAAGGGGGTCCTACGAGCAGTACTTC.

This clone appeared a few times. V gene TRBV27 combines with J gene TRBJ1-2; 7 bases are a match to TRBD1. The CDR3 is 14 residues long. J lost 4 bases, V lost 5 bases, and 7 bases had no gene match. Germline values: CDR1 MNHEY, CDR2 SMNVEV (reference sequence). CDR3 bases: TGTGCCAGCAGTCCATTAGGGGACAGCTATGGCTACACCTTC. Its translation: CASSPLGDSYGYTF.

This chain connects TRBV28 to TRBJ1-5; D is uncertain. The germline gives CDR1 MDHEN, CDR2 SYDVKM. The V gene lost 3 bases and the J gene lost 4 bases, with 13 bases spanning the gap. The CDR3 sequence is 15 residues long. The DNA for the CDR3 is TGTGCCAGCAGTTTTTCGGCAGGATTAAATCAGCCCCAGCATTTT. As protein: CASSFSAGLNQPQHF.

This chain joins TRBV5-1 and TRBJ2-3; unclear D gene. Between the trimmed V and J ends, which lost 4 bases and 6 bases, there was a span of 9 bases. The CDR3 consists of 12 residues. Germline-derived CDR1 and CDR2 are SGHRS and YFSETQ. The CDR3 loop is CASSQAQDTQYF. The CDR3 nucleotides are TGCGCCAGCAGCCAGGCTCAGGATACGCAGTATTTT.

The table lists this clone with a few counts. This chain connects TRBV18 to TRBJ1-1; 7 bases match TRBD1. The CDR3 runs to 14 residues. The germline CDR1 and CDR2 sequences are KGHSH and LQKENI. The V gene end was trimmed by 3 bases and the J gene end by 5 bases; junction bases not matched to a gene: 6. CDR3 sequence reads: CASSPTGERTEAFF. CDR3 bases: TGTGCCAGCTCACCCACAGGGGAGAGGACTGAAGCTTTCTTT.

This rearrangement joins TRBV9 to TRBJ2-5; 8 nucleotides match TRBD2. The CDR3 totals 15 residues. Germline V lookup: CDR1 SGDLS, CDR2 YYNGEE. V was clipped by 3 bases and J by 3 bases; unmatched bases: 7. DNA for the CDR3: TGTGCCAGCAGCGCATCGGGACTAGGAGAAGAGACCCAGTACTTC. It codes for CASSASGLGEETQYF.

V usage is TRBV7-9 and J usage is TRBJ2-5; a weak D match, TRBD2 (6 bases). This CDR3 region has 16 residues. Trimming stripped 5 bases from V and 1 base from J, with 17 bases between. Germline V gene lookup returns CDR1 SEHNR and CDR2 FQNEAQ (reference sequence). CDR3 sequence: CASSRFQASAQETQYF. The CDR3 bases are TGTGCCAGCAGCCGGTTCCAGGCTAGCGCCCAAGAGACCCAGTACTTC.

This clone was counted a few times. The chain carries TRBV14 and TRBJ1-1; D is uncertain. Germline V gene data show CDR1 as SGHDN and CDR2 as FVKESK. V was cut by 2 bases and J by 9 bases, with 7 bases left in between. The CDR3 loop spans 11 amino acids. The CDR3 loop is CASSQTEKAFF. CDR3 coding DNA: TGTGCCAGCAGCCAAACAGAGAAAGCTTTCTTT.

V usage is TRBV28 and J usage is TRBJ2-3, with 8 bases matching TRBD2. Germline CDR1 MDHEN, CDR2 SYDVKM. V lost 9 bases and J lost 6; bases outside the gene matches: 8. The CDR3 totals 13 residues. Here the CDR3 reads CASKSSGSDTQYF. The CDR3 nucleotides read TGTGCCAGTAAGTCGAGCGGGAGCGATACGCAGTATTTT.

As DNA, the CDR3 is TGTGCCAGCAGCTTGGCAGCGGGAATAAGCAATGAGCAGTTCTTC. It specifies CASSLAAGISNEQFF. V is TRBV5-6 and J is TRBJ2-1; 7 positions match TRBD2. Germline V lookup: CDR1 SGHDT, CDR2 YYEEEE. V was clipped by 0 bases and J by 6 bases; unmatched bases: 6. CDR3 length: 15 amino acids.

This clone has more than one count but fewer than ten. The chain joins TRBV20-1 to TRBJ2-2, with D maybe TRBD1 (6 bases). Trimming pared 5 bases from V and 8 bases from J, leaving 9 bases between. The CDR3 is 11 amino acids. Germline CDR1 is DFQATT and CDR2 is SNEGSKA (reference sequence). CDR3 sequence (DNA): TGCAGTGCTCCCGACAGGGGGGAGCTGTTTTTT. It translates to CSAPDRGELFF.

This clone has more than one count but fewer than ten. The V and J genes are TRBV7-2 and TRBJ1-5; D is undetermined. V was pared by 3 bases and J by 2 bases, with 14 bases between. The germline V gene encodes CDR1 SGHTA and CDR2 FQGNSA. The CDR3 extends over 16 amino acids. CDR3 sequence reads: CASSLSFSGRNQPQHF. For the CDR3, the DNA is TGTGCCAGCAGCTTGTCCTTCAGCGGACGCAATCAGCCCCAGCATTTT.

The DNA for the CDR3 is TGTGCCAGCAGCTTTCGGACAGCAATGAACACTGAAGCTTTCTTT. Amino acids: CASSFRTAMNTEAFF. The chain uses TRBV7-9 and TRBJ1-1; D is possibly TRBD1 (6 bases). The CDR3 consists of 15 residues. V gave up 3 bases and J gave up 0 bases, with 11 bases separating them. CDR1 SEHNR and CDR2 FQNEAQ come from the germline V gene (reference sequence).

This clone was counted only a few times. The V call is TRBV4-2, the J call TRBJ2-1; the match to TRBD2 covers 7 bases. The germline gives CDR1 LGHNA, CDR2 YNFKEQ. This CDR3 is 14 amino acids long. J gave up 7 bases and V 2 bases, and 5 bases lay outside the gene matches. The CDR3 is CASSQPSGGNEQFF. The DNA of the CDR3 is TGTGCCAGCAGCCAACCTAGCGGAGGAAATGAGCAGTTCTTC.

The V call is TRBV15, the J call TRBJ2-7; a possible D gene is TRBD1 (7 bases). The V and J ends lost 1 base and 0 bases respectively, with 13 bases between them. The CDR3 contains 16 residues. Germline V gene data show CDR1 as LNHNV and CDR2 as YYDKDF (reference sequence). CDR3 DNA sequence: TGTGCCACCAGCAGAGCGTCCAGGGGGGTCTCCTACGAGCAGTACTTC. Protein product: CATSRASRGVSYEQYF.

This clone occurred a few times. V and J are TRBV21-1 and TRBJ1-1; TRBD1, the D gene given by the table, was not confirmed from the DNA. TRBV21-1 is classified as a pseudogene. This CDR3 region has 16 residues. The CDR3 is CASILKQGAISAEAFF. For the CDR3, the DNA is TGTGCCAGCATCTTAAAGCAGGGGGCGATTTCGGCTGAAGCTTTCTTT.

V gene TRBV18 combines with J gene TRBJ1-5; 7 bases agree with TRBD1. The CDR3 sequence is 15 residues long. Trimming at V came to 4 bases and at J to 4 bases, leaving 7 bases not matched to a gene. Germline loops: CDR1 KGHSH, CDR2 LQKENI. The CDR3 loop reads CASSRGQNPNQPQHF. CDR3 coding DNA: TGTGCCAGCTCACGGGGACAGAATCCAAATCAGCCCCAGCATTTT.

The chain has TRBV11-2 and TRBJ2-7; a weak D match, TRBD2 (5 bases). Germline CDR1 is SGHAT and CDR2 is FQNNGV. This CDR3 has 16 amino acids. V was shortened by 1 base and J by 0 bases, with 13 bases between the two germline ends. In DNA, the CDR3 is TGTGCCAGCAGCTTAGTATCCAGGAGGAGCTCCTACGAGCAGTACTTC. This sequence encodes CASSLVSRRSSYEQYF.

V gene TRBV7-3 combines with J gene TRBJ2-3, with TRBD2 matching over 9 bases. The junction had 9 bases not matched to a gene; V was cut back by 2 bases and J by 9 bases. CDR1 and CDR2 (germline): SGHTA, FQGTGA. The CDR3 is 15 residues long. Written as DNA, the CDR3 is TGTGCCAGCAGCTTACTCGGCGGGAGGGCTGAAACGCAGTATTTT. Protein: CASSLLGGRAETQYF.

CDR3 in amino acids: CASSESPGLAVNEQFF. DNA for the CDR3: TGTGCCAGCAGTGAATCACCCGGACTAGCGGTTAATGAGCAGTTCTTC. This chain connects TRBV2 to TRBJ2-1; 10 bases are shared with TRBD2. The CDR3 consists of 16 residues. The junction had 8 bases not matched to a gene; V was cut back by 2 bases and J by 7 bases. The V gene's germline CDR1 is SNHLY and CDR2 FYNNEI.

The chain is built from TRBV6-6 and TRBJ2-5, with 10 bases aligning to TRBD1. After removal of 6 bases from V and 4 bases from J, the junction contained 2 bases not matched to a gene. The germline gives CDR1 MNHNY, CDR2 SVGAGI (reference sequence). The CDR3 extends over 13 amino acids. DNA for the CDR3: TGTGCCAGCAGCCGGGACAGGGGAGAGACCCAGTACTTC. This sequence encodes CASSRDRGETQYF.

V gene TRBV7-2 combines with J gene TRBJ2-1; D perhaps matches TRBD1 (5 bases). This CDR3 comprises 14 residues. CDR1 is SGHTA and CDR2 is FQGNSA in the germline V gene. Trimming cost V 6 bases and J 2 bases, with 11 bases left between them. CDR3 DNA: TGTGCCAGCAGTCGTCGACAGACCTACAATGAGCAGTTCTTC. This gives the protein CASSRRQTYNEQFF.

This rearrangement joins TRBV7-6 to TRBJ2-3, with 7 positions matching TRBD2. From germline, CDR1 is SGHVS and CDR2 FNYEAQ. The CDR3 has 14 residues. J was trimmed by 4 bases and V by 5 bases; bases with no gene match: 6. The CDR3 nucleotides read TGTGCCAGCAGCGCCCGGGGAGGGCCAGATACGCAGTATTTT. Translation gives CASSARGGPDTQYF. Full variable domain (outside the CDR3, taken from reference TRBV7-6 and TRBJ2-3): GAGVSQSPRYKVTKRGQDVALRCDPISGHVSLYWYRQALGQGPEFLTYFNYEAQQDKSGLPNDRFSAERPEGSISTLTIQRTEQRDSAMYRCASSARGGPDTQYFGPGTRLTVL.

This clone has more than one count but fewer than ten. This sequence joins TRBV11-1 and TRBJ1-1, with 7 nucleotides matching TRBD1. The CDR3 is 12 residues long. Germline V gives CDR1 SGHAT, CDR2 FQDESV (reference sequence). The V and J ends lost 5 bases and 11 bases, in that order; junction bases with no gene match: 8. CDR3 region: CASSPTGAGAFF. The CDR3 nucleotides are TGTGCCAGCAGCCCCACAGGGGCTGGGGCTTTCTTT.

This clone was observed a few times. This chain joins TRBV4-1 and TRBJ2-7; possible D gene TRBD2, 6 bases. Trimming removed 0 bases at V and 2 bases at J, with 20 bases between. CDR3 length equals 18 residues. Germline CDR1 is MGHRA and CDR2 is YSYEKL. Here the CDR3 reads CASSQDWSGRTLPYEQYF. CDR3 coding DNA: TGCGCCAGCAGCCAAGATTGGTCCGGGAGAACCCTCCCCTACGAGCAGTACTTC.